The rows below give T cell receptor beta chains drawn from one sample of a study of cytomegalovirus exposure and HLA in healthy donors. The assay was immunoSEQ multiplex PCR, and TCRdb's table has in-frame clones only and misses some. The sample records under 150,000 clones, around 90% being singletons. Sequencing was carried out using PBMCs. Every receptor here comes from a woman aged 18-35 years in good health and CMV-seropositive. The CDR3 runs from the conserved cysteine through the conserved F or W. The order of the fields is D gene, clone size, J gene, V gene, CDR3 DNA, CDR3 protein. A D gene is named only where the DNA matches it firmly. Some rows mark clone size as missing; the rest say once, few, many or name a class of expanded clone.

- - TRBJ2-7 TRBV5-6 TGTGCCAGCACTAGACGGGGGAGCTCCTACGAGCAGTACTTC CASTRRGSSYEQYF
TRBD2 - TRBJ2-3 TRBV7-2 TGTGCCAGCAGCTTAGCGCTAGCGGGGCCACGCACAGATACGCAGTATTTT CASSLALAGPRTDTQYF
- - TRBJ2-7 TRBV27 TGTGCCAGCAGTTTATTGGGGGCGCCGTACGAGCAGTACTTC CASSLLGAPYEQYF
- - TRBJ2-1 TRBV7-3 TGTGCCAGCAGCTTACTTGGCGGGGCCGAATACAATGAGCAGTTCTTC CASSLLGGAEYNEQFF
- few TRBJ1-2 TRBV10-3 TGTGCCATCAGTGAGTCGAACTCGCCAAATGGCTACACCTTC CAISESNSPNGYTF
TRBD2 - TRBJ2-7 TRBV4-2 TGTGCCAGCAGCCAAGAGCAGGGAGCGGGGGGGAATAAGCAGTACTTC CASSQEQGAGGNKQYF
- - TRBJ2-1 TRBV5-1 TGCGCCAGCACGGGACTAGGGGGCCTATACAATGAGCAGTTCTTC CASTGLGGLYNEQFF
- - TRBJ1-1 TRBV7-9 TGTGCCAGCAGCTTAGCGCGGTCGTCGAACACTGAAGCTTTCTTT CASSLARSSNTEAFF
TRBD1 - TRBJ2-7 TRBV6-5 TGTGCCAGCAGCTGGGGACAGGGGGCACGCGAGCAGTACTTC CASSWGQGAREQYF
- - TRBJ2-7 TRBV6-5 TGTGCCAGCAGTTACAAGGACAGCACCTACGAGCAGTACTTC CASSYKDSTYEQYF
- - TRBJ1-3 TRBV5-1 TGCGCCAGCAGCCCTGGGTCAGGCTCTGGAAACACCATATATTTT CASSPGSGSGNTIYF
- - TRBJ2-7 TRBV4-2 TGTGCCAGCAGCCAACGGACAGCATCCTACGAGCAGTACTTC CASSQRTASYEQYF
TRBD1 - TRBJ2-7 TRBV5-8 TGTGCCAGCAGCTTGGATCGGACAGGGACCTACGAGCAGTACTTC CASSLDRTGTYEQYF
TRBD1 - TRBJ1-2 TRBV19 TGTGCCAGTAGTATAGATGGGACAGGGGGTCGGGGCTACACCTTC CASSIDGTGGRGYTF
- - TRBJ1-1 TRBV27 TGTGCCAGCAGTTTATCGGGAACAGGAGTGGGTACTGAAGCTTTCTTT CASSLSGTGVGTEAFF
TRBD1 - TRBJ2-2 TRBV7-3 TGTGCCAGCAGCCCCGGGACAGGAAACACCGGGGAGCTGTTTTTT CASSPGTGNTGELFF
TRBD1 - TRBJ1-2 TRBV5-4 TGTGCCAGCAGCGTAGACAGGGAACGTTCTGGCTACACCTTC CASSVDRERSGYTF
- - TRBJ2-5 TRBV5-6 TGTGCCAGCAGCTTAACTAGTGGGGAGACCCAGTACTTC CASSLTSGETQYF
- - TRBJ2-7 TRBV28 TGTGCCAGCAGTTTATATGGGGAGGCCTACGAGCAGTACTTC CASSLYGEAYEQYF
TRBD1 - TRBJ2-2 TRBV9 TGTGCCAGCAGCGTAGCTAGGACAGGGAACACCGGGGAGCTGTTTTTT CASSVARTGNTGELFF
- - TRBJ2-1 TRBV19 TGTGCCAGTAGTATAGAGGACAGTTTCCATGAGCAGTTCTTC CASSIEDSFHEQFF
- few TRBJ1-6 TRBV4-3 TGCGCCAGCAGCCGCGGGAGCTCCTATAATTCACCCCTCCACTTT CASSRGSSYNSPLHF
TRBD2 once TRBJ2-7 TRBV19 TGTGCCAGTAGTATCACTAGCGGGGGGAGCTACGAGCAGTACTTC CASSITSGGSYEQYF
TRBD2 - TRBJ2-2 TRBV10-2 TGCGCCAGCAGTGAATGGGGGAGGGCCCTCGTTACCGGGGAGCTGTTTTTT CASSEWGRALVTGELFF
- few TRBJ1-2 TRBV4-2 TGTGCCAGCAGCCAAGCGGGACAAGGGGATTACACCTTC CASSQAGQGDYTF
- few TRBJ1-2 TRBV18 TGTGCCAGCTCACCCCTGGAAGGTAGCCTAAGCTATGGCTACACCTTC CASSPLEGSLSYGYTF
- - TRBJ1-4 TRBV6-5 TGTGCCAGCAGCTGGGGGGGAAGGAGTGAAAAACTGTTTTTT CASSWGGRSEKLFF
- - TRBJ1-4 TRBV28 TGTGCCAGCAGTTTCTCCCGCGGGAATGAAAAACTGTTTTTT CASSFSRGNEKLFF
TRBD1 - TRBJ1-2 TRBV27 TGTGCCAGCAGTCTTTCCCCGGGGACAGGGGGTCAATCTGGGTATGGCTACACCTTC CASSLSPGTGGQSGYGYTF
TRBD2 - TRBJ2-1 TRBV11-2 TGTGCCAGCAGCGTCCTAGCGGGACACAATGAGCAGTTCTTC CASSVLAGHNEQFF
TRBD2 - TRBJ2-3 TRBV4-2 TGTGCCAGCAGCCAAGTAGCGGGGGACACCACAGATACGCAGTATTTT CASSQVAGDTTDTQYF